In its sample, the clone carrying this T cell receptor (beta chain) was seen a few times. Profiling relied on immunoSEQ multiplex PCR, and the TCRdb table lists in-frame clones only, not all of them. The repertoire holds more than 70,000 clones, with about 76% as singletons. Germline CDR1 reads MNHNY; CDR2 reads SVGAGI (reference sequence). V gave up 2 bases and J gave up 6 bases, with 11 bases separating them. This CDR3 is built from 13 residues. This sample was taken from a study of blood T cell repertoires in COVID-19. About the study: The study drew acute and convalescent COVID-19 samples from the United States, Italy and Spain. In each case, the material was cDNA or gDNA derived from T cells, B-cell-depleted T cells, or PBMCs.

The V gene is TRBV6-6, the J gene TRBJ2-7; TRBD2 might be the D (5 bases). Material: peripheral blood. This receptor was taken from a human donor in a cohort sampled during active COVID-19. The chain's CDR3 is CASSYDYRAEQYF. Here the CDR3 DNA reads TGTGCCAGCAGTTACGACTATCGGGCCGAGCAGTACTTC.